Each of the 2 T cell receptor beta chains below was sequenced from the same sample in a study of control samples from healthy donors and cancer patients. TCRdb's copy holds only in-frame clones and misses some; the assay was immunoSEQ multiplex PCR. The sample has more than 75,000 clones, around 85% seen once. Sequencing was carried out using PBMCs. These receptors all stem from a man in his 70s with lung cancer.

The chain is built from TRBV5-6 and TRBJ1-5; 8 nucleotides agree with TRBD1. Germline values: CDR1 SGHDT, CDR2 YYEEEE. The CDR3 spans 18 residues. The V and J ends lost 4 bases and 4 bases, in that order; junction bases with no gene match: 16. CDR3 sequence: CASSQTVDRANQNQPQHF. CDR3 coding DNA: TGTGCCAGCAGCCAAACGGTGGACAGGGCGAATCAGAATCAGCCCCAGCATTTT.

The V call is TRBV18, the J call TRBJ2-7; unclear D gene. Trimming cost V 2 bases and J 0 bases, with 8 bases left between them. CDR3 length: 14 residues. Germline V gene sequence: CDR1 KGHSH, CDR2 LQKENI. CDR3 region: CASSPGKLSYEQYF. The CDR3 DNA follows: TGTGCCAGCTCACCAGGTAAACTCTCCTACGAGCAGTACTTC.